These 9 T cell receptor beta chains were all obtained from the same sample, sequenced in a study of quantifying T cell responses using KT2 cells. Study summary: Reverse transcription used primers in the TCR alpha and beta constant regions.

An oligo carrying a UMI was ligated to the cDNA 3' end. The first PCR ran around 4 cycles with an equimolar RC1.1 and RC1.2 beta primer mix. In TCRdb, the UMI-ligation and nested PCR reads were re-called with MiXCR into one record per CDR3 protein. The sample carries approximately 50,000 distinct CDR3 sequences, more than 9% recorded once. The specimen sequenced was PBMCs spiked with cells of the T cell clone KT2. These receptors were collected from a human donor.

J is TRBJ2-5 and V is TRBV6-2 or TRBV6-3, with D possibly TRBD2 on 5 matching bases. V was clipped by 5 bases and J by 1 base, with 14 bases between them. The germline V gene encodes CDR1 MNHEY and CDR2 SVGEGT. The length of the CDR3 is 15 residues. The CDR3: CASSPGLFSQETQYF. The CDR3 nucleotides are TGTGCCAGCAGTCCCGGACTCTTCAGCCAAGAGACCCAGTACTTC.

In its sample, this clonotype was seen a few times. The chain has TRBV29-1 and TRBJ2-2; possible D gene TRBD1, 6 bases. With 7 bases removed from V and 4 bases from J, the gap between germline ends came to 19 bases. Germline values: CDR1 SQVTM, CDR2 ANQGSEA. The CDR3 length is 15 residues. CDR3 loop: CSAATLGAGTGELFF. DNA for the CDR3: TGCAGCGCCGCGACTCTGGGGGCGGGCACCGGGGAGCTGTTTTTT.

This clonotype was seen a few times. The rearrangement links TRBV12-5 to TRBJ2-3; unclear D gene. V lost 6 bases to trimming and J lost 0 bases, with 7 bases between them. Germline V gene lookup returns CDR1 LGHNT and CDR2 FRNRAP. This CDR3 has 13 amino acids. CDR3 residues: CASGTPSTDTQYF. CDR3 bases: TGTGCTAGTGGAACTCCTAGCACAGATACGCAGTATTTT. The full variable domain, completed using reference TRBV12-5 and TRBJ2-3, is DARVTQTPRHKVTEMGQEVTMRCQPILGHNTVFWYRQTMMQGLELLAYFRNRAPLDDSGMPKDRFSAEMPDATLATLKIQPSEPRDSAVYFCASGTPSTDTQYFGPGTRLTVL.

In its sample, this clonotype was seen many times. The chain joins TRBV20-1 to TRBJ1-5; maybe TRBD1 (6 bases). Looked up from germline, CDR1 is DFQATT and CDR2 is SNEGSKA (reference sequence). The CDR3 is 16 residues long. V was trimmed by 3 bases and J by 2 bases, leaving 17 bases between them. CDR3 DNA: TGCAGTGCTAGGGGGATACAGGGACGGCGCAATCAGCCCCAGCATTTT. Amino acid sequence: CSARGIQGRRNQPQHF.

The DNA of the CDR3 is TGTGCCAGCAGCCCAAAACCGGGACAGCGGCACAATGAGCAGTACTTC. It encodes CASSPKPGQRHNEQYF. The J gene is TRBJ2-7, the V gene TRBV7-9, with 7 nucleotides matching TRBD1. CDR3 size: 16 residues. V was pared by 5 bases and J by 7 bases, with 17 bases of the junction left unmatched. Germline CDR1 reads SEHNR; CDR2 reads FQNEAQ (reference sequence).

The chain recombines TRBV7-6 with TRBJ2-7; no definite D call. V lost 0 bases, J lost 4 bases, and 7 bases lay in between. Germline V gives CDR1 SGHVS, CDR2 FNYEAQ. This CDR3 comprises 13 residues. The CDR3 sequence: CASSLADTYEQYF. CDR3 coding DNA: TGTGCCAGCAGCTTAGCCGACACGTACGAGCAGTACTTC.

V usage is TRBV12-3 or TRBV12-4 and J usage is TRBJ1-1, with 7 bases matching TRBD1. V lost 4 bases, J lost 6 bases, and 14 bases stayed unmatched. The CDR3 is 16 amino acids. The CDR3 nucleotides are TGTGCCAGCAGTTCAGCCGCGACAGGGATCTTCTCTGAAGCTTTCTTT. Translation: CASSSAATGIFSEAFF.

This chain connects TRBV6-2 or TRBV6-3 to TRBJ2-3; D call uncertain. This CDR3 region has 14 residues. The V end lost 7 bases, the J end lost 3 bases, and 14 bases lay between the germline ends. Per the germline V gene, CDR1 is MNHEY and CDR2 is SVGEGT. Here the CDR3 reads CASMIDLGTDTQYF. For the CDR3, the DNA is TGTGCCAGCATGATTGACCTGGGGACAGATACGCAGTATTTT.

The V gene is TRBV6-5, the J gene TRBJ2-7; a weak D match, TRBD2 (7 bases). The CDR3 has 17 residues. The germline CDR1 and CDR2 sequences are MNHEY and SVGAGI. Trimming took off 2 bases at V and 1 base at J, with 18 bases between the two ends. CDR3 nucleotides: TGTGCCAGCAGTTACGCGGGTTGGGGGGGGCTTTCCTACGAGCAGTACTTC. This codes for CASSYAGWGGLSYEQYF.